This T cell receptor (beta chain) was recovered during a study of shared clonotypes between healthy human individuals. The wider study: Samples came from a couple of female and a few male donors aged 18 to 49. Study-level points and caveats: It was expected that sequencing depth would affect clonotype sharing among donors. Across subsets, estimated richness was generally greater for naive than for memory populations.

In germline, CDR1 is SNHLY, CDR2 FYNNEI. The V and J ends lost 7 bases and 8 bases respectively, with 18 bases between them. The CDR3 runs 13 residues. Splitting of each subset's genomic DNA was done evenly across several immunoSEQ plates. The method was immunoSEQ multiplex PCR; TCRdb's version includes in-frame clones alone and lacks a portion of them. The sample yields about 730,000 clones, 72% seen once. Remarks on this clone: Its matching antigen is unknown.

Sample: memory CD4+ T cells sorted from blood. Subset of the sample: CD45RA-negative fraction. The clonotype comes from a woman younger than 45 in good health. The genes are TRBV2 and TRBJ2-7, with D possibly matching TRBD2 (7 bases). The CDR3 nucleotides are TGTGCCAGCATTGGGGGGGCTGGGGGCAAGCAGTACTTC. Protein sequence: CASIGGAGGKQYF.